This is a list of T cell receptor beta chains from one sample in a study of blood T cell repertoires in COVID-19. Measured with immunoSEQ multiplex PCR; TCRdb has only the in-frame clones, and not every one. The sample holds some 90,000 clones, roughly nine tenths seen once. Sequences were obtained from peripheral blood. The receptors shown here come from a man over 45 with acute or convalescent COVID-19. Each CDR3 is given with its conserved first and last residue. A D gene is named only where the DNA matches it firmly. Size is stated for part of the rows, as once, few or many counts, or as a class when the clone is expanded.

DNA	CDR3	length	V	D	J	size
TGTGCCAGCAGCTTCCCAGCCGAGGTTCTCACAGATACGCAGTATTTT	CASSFPAEVLTDTQYF	16	TRBV7-9	-	TRBJ2-3	-
TGCGCCAGCAGCCCCCCCTTGCAAGGAGGCACTGAAGCTTTCTTT	CASSPPLQGGTEAFF	15	TRBV5-1	-	TRBJ1-1	-
TGTGCCAGCAGCCCGAGTACAGCAGATACGCAGTATTTT	CASSPSTADTQYF	13	TRBV7-2	-	TRBJ2-3	-
TGTGCCAGCAGTTTGTCCTTCAGGGCTGAGCAGTTCTTC	CASSLSFRAEQFF	13	TRBV12-3/TRBV12-4	-	TRBJ2-1	-
TGTGCCAGCACATACAGTTACAACACCGGGGAGCTGTTTTTT	CASTYSYNTGELFF	14	TRBV7-9	-	TRBJ2-2	-
TGTGCCAGCTCACAGTGGCTAGCGGGAGGGGGTGTTGGCTCTGGGGCCAACGTCCTGACTTTC	CASSQWLAGGGVGSGANVLTF	21	TRBV18	TRBD2	TRBJ2-6	-
TGTGCCAGCAGCCCCCAGACTAGCGGGAGACCACTTTTT	CASSPQTSGRPLF	13	TRBV12-3/TRBV12-4	TRBD2	TRBJ2-3	-
TGTGCCAGCAGCTTAAAGGGGAACTTTTGGGTAGATACGCAGTATTTT	CASSLKGNFWVDTQYF	16	TRBV11-2	-	TRBJ2-3	-
TGCGCCAGCAGCCAAGAACTTGGACAGGGAAATGAAAAACTGTTTTTT	CASSQELGQGNEKLFF	16	TRBV4-1	TRBD1	TRBJ1-4	once
TGTGCCAGCAGCCCGGATGGGGCGGTTAGCACAGATACGCAGTATTTT	CASSPDGAVSTDTQYF	16	TRBV7-6	-	TRBJ2-3	-
TGTGCCAGCAGTTACGGGACAGAAGATGGCTACACCTTC	CASSYGTEDGYTF	13	TRBV7-9	TRBD1	TRBJ1-2	-
TGTGCCAGCAGCTTAGGGAAGACAGGGGGCGAGGGCACAGATACGCAGTATTTT	CASSLGKTGGEGTDTQYF	18	TRBV7-9	TRBD1	TRBJ2-3	-
TGTGCCAGCAGCCGTCTTCCACAGGTAGCGGGAGGGTACGAGCAGTACTTC	CASSRLPQVAGGYEQYF	17	TRBV11-2	TRBD2	TRBJ2-7	-
TGTGCCAGCCAACAGACCTCGAACACTGAAGCTTTCTTT	CASQQTSNTEAFF	13	TRBV19	-	TRBJ1-1	-
TGTGCCAGCAGCACGACAGTCTCTGGAAACACCATATATTTT	CASSTTVSGNTIYF	14	TRBV7-9	-	TRBJ1-3	-
TGTGCCAGTAGTCCCAGGGAGGGGGGGACTCGAGATACGCAGTATTTT	CASSPREGGTRDTQYF	16	TRBV19	-	TRBJ2-3	-
TGTGCCAGCAGCTACTCACTAGCGGGGGGAATAGATACGCAGTATTTT	CASSYSLAGGIDTQYF	16	TRBV2	TRBD2	TRBJ2-3	-
TGTGCCATCAGTGACGCGGGGGTCACAGATACGCAGTATTTT	CAISDAGVTDTQYF	14	TRBV10-3	TRBD2	TRBJ2-3	-
TGTGCCAGCAGTTCCCCAGGGGGCAGGGAGACCCAGTACTTC	CASSSPGGRETQYF	14	TRBV28	TRBD1	TRBJ2-5	-
TGTGCCAGCAGCCAAGAGGTACAGACCGGGGAGCTGTTTTTT	CASSQEVQTGELFF	14	TRBV14	-	TRBJ2-2	-
TGTGCCAGCAGTTGGACAGGGAACACTGAAGCTTTCTTT	CASSWTGNTEAFF	13	TRBV2	TRBD1	TRBJ1-1	once
TGTGCCAGCAGCTTATCCCTCGCAGATACGCAGTATTTT	CASSLSLADTQYF	13	TRBV11-1	-	TRBJ2-3	-
TGCGCCAGCAGCCCGGACTTGGGAAACATTCAGTACTTC	CASSPDLGNIQYF	13	TRBV5-1	-	TRBJ2-4	-
TGTGCCAGCAGTCTCCCCCGGACTAGCGACACGACCTGGGAGCAGTACTTC	CASSLPRTSDTTWEQYF	17	TRBV28	TRBD2	TRBJ2-7	-
TGTGCCAGCAGACCCGACTCGAGGGATGGCTACACCTTC	CASRPDSRDGYTF	13	TRBV6-5	-	TRBJ1-2	-
TGCGCCAGCAGCCAAGAACCGACGGGTGAAGCTTTCTTT	CASSQEPTGEAFF	13	TRBV4-1	-	TRBJ1-1	-
TGTGCCAGTAGTACCGTCTGGGGTGGAGGGATCACTGAAGCTTTCTTT	CASSTVWGGGITEAFF	16	TRBV19	-	TRBJ1-1	-
TGTGCCAGCAGCCCCCGACAGACCCTTAATGAAAAACTGTTTTTT	CASSPRQTLNEKLFF	15	TRBV5-5	-	TRBJ1-4	-
TGTGCCAGCAGTATCACAGGGAGTTATGGCTACACCTTC	CASSITGSYGYTF	13	TRBV27	-	TRBJ1-2	-
TGTGCCAGCAGCTTGTGGGGGCCTTCCTCTGGAAACACCATATATTTT	CASSLWGPSSGNTIYF	16	TRBV7-6	-	TRBJ1-3	-
TGCGCCATAGCTCGGGACAGGGGAAATGAGCAGTTCTTC	CAIARDRGNEQFF	13	TRBV10-1	TRBD1	TRBJ2-1	-
TGTGCCAGCCAATGGGCAGCGAGCGGGAGGGCCGGGGAGCTGTTTTTT	CASQWAASGRAGELFF	16	TRBV19	TRBD2	TRBJ2-2	-